The 16 T cell receptor beta chains reported below all come from one sample, sequenced in a study of Graves' ophthalmopathy and Graves' hyperthyroidism. The sequenced template was RNA, covering the TCR beta CDR3 region. First-round RT-PCR employed HTBI primers, with a second-round multiplex PCR after it. TCRdb re-called the multiplex PCR reads through MiXCR, storing one row per CDR3 protein. Of approximately 700,000 distinct CDR3 sequences listed, 35% to 50% are singletons. The sample consisted of peripheral blood. All receptors derive from an adult man with Graves' ophthalmopathy.

In this sample, this clonotype turned up once. Compared with germline, one end of the junction differs, possibly owing to a read error. V and J are TRBV19 and TRBJ1-5; D is perhaps TRBD1 (6 bases). Germline-derived CDR1 and CDR2 are LNHDA and SQIVND (reference sequence). The CDR3 sequence is 16 residues long. The CDR3 is CAGSEGHRGNGQPQHF. Written as DNA, the CDR3 is TGTGCCGGTAGTGAGGGACACCGTGGTAATGGGCAGCCCCAGCATTTT.

This chain joins TRBV11-3 and TRBJ2-7; 9 nucleotides agree with TRBD1. The length of the CDR3 is 16 residues. Per the germline V gene, CDR1 is SGHNT and CDR2 is YENEEA. J lost 2 bases, V lost 5 bases, and 10 bases had no gene match. CDR3 protein: CASSQAGQGSTYEQYF. The CDR3 DNA is TGTGCCAGCAGCCAAGCGGGACAGGGCAGCACCTACGAGCAGTACTTC.

In this sample, this clonotype turned up many times. V usage is TRBV7-2 and J usage is TRBJ1-1; D remains ambiguous. The CDR3 loop spans 12 amino acids. CDR1 is SGHTA and CDR2 is FQGNSA in the germline V gene. V dropped 5 bases and J dropped 6 bases, with 10 bases sitting between them. CDR3 loop: CASSPAGAEAFF. As DNA, the CDR3 is TGTGCCAGCAGCCCAGCCGGGGCTGAAGCTTTCTTT. The full variable domain, completed using reference TRBV7-2 and TRBJ1-1, is GAGVSQSPSNKVTEKGKDVELRCDPISGHTALYWYRQSLGQGLEFLIYFQGNSAPDKSGLPSDRFSAERTGGSVSTLTIQRTQQEDSAVYLCASSPAGAEAFFGQGTRLTVV.

The chain joins TRBV2 to TRBJ2-3; D may be TRBD2 (6 bases). Germline CDR1 SNHLY, CDR2 FYNNEI. The CDR3 runs 13 residues. V dropped 11 bases and J dropped 2 bases, with 14 bases sitting between them. CDR3 nucleotide sequence: TGTGCCGACGCGGGGTTTTCCACAGATACGCAGTATTTT. This codes for CADAGFSTDTQYF.

This clonotype was seen at least ten times. This chain links TRBV12-3 or TRBV12-4 with TRBJ2-7; TRBD2 matches at 7 bases. This CDR3 spans 13 amino acids. V lost 1 base to trimming and J lost 4 bases; unmatched junction nucleotides: 1. The DNA for the CDR3 is TGTGCCAGCAGTTTAGTAGCGGGTTACGAGCAGTACTTC. Translated: CASSLVAGYEQYF.

The chain has TRBV20-1 and TRBJ1-1; possible D gene TRBD1, 5 bases. Germline V gene sequence: CDR1 DFQATT, CDR2 SNEGSKA (reference sequence). This CDR3 comprises 13 residues. V was cut by 5 bases and J by 1 base, with 11 bases left in between. This chain's CDR3 is CSAGGRTNTEAFF. DNA of the CDR3: TGCAGTGCTGGGGGACGGACGAACACTGAAGCTTTCTTT.

This clonotype was detected a few times. The chain employs TRBV2 and TRBJ1-6, with no clear D. The CDR3 length is 16 residues. V was shortened by 1 base and J by 4 bases, with 11 bases between the two germline ends. Germline assignment: CDR1 SNHLY and CDR2 FYNNEI. CDR3 protein: CASSEDSGRYNSPLHF. The CDR3 DNA reads as TGTGCCAGCAGTGAAGATTCGGGCAGATATAATTCACCCCTCCACTTT.

This clonotype was seen ten or more times. V is TRBV25-1 and J is TRBJ2-2, with TRBD2 matching over 8 bases. V lost 4 bases, J lost 4 bases, and 11 bases stayed unmatched. The germline gives CDR1 MGHDK, CDR2 SYGVNS. This CDR3 region has 17 residues. In DNA, the CDR3 is TGTGCCAGCAGTGCTAGCCCCGGGACTAGAAGCACCGGGGAGCTGTTTTTT. Its translation is CASSASPGTRSTGELFF. The full variable domain, with the rest looked up from reference TRBV25-1 and TRBJ2-2, is EADIYQTPRYLVIGTGKKITLECSQTMGHDKMYWYQQDPGMELHLIHYSYGVNSTEKGDLSSESTVSRIRTEHFPLTLESARPSHTSQYLCASSASPGTRSTGELFFGEGSRLTVL.

CDR3 sequence: CASSWGTTNTEAFF. The CDR3, as DNA: TGTGCCAGCAGCTGGGGGACAACCAACACTGAAGCTTTCTTT. This chain connects TRBV7-2 to TRBJ1-1; D might be TRBD1 (6 bases). Per the germline V gene, CDR1 is SGHTA and CDR2 is FQGNSA. The CDR3 totals 14 residues. Trimming pared 4 bases from V and 2 bases from J, leaving 11 bases between.

This chain joins TRBV15 and TRBJ2-2, with D unclear. This CDR3 region has 14 residues. The germline V and J ends were trimmed by 0 bases and 4 bases, with 6 bases remaining between them. Looked up from germline, CDR1 is LNHNV and CDR2 is YYDKDF (reference sequence). The CDR3 here is CATSREIITGELFF. The CDR3 DNA sequence: TGTGCCACCAGCAGAGAAATAATCACCGGGGAGCTGTTTTTT.

This clonotype was recorded a few times. The chain is built from TRBV5-6 and TRBJ2-7; 9 bases map to TRBD1. The V gene's germline CDR1 is SGHDT and CDR2 YYEEEE. Losses at the gene ends were 6 bases for V and 4 bases for J; bases not matched to a gene: 5. The CDR3 consists of 13 residues. The CDR3 coding sequence is TGTGCCAGCAACTTCGGGACAGGGTACGAGCAGTACTTC. This encodes CASNFGTGYEQYF.

This clonotype occurred many times. The J gene is TRBJ2-7, the V gene TRBV7-8; possibly TRBD2 for D (6 bases). CDR3 length: 14 amino acids. CDR1 and CDR2 (germline): SGHVS, FQNEAQ. The V gene lost 0 bases and the J gene lost 5 bases, with 11 bases spanning the gap. CDR3 bases: TGTGCCAGCAGCTTAGCGGCGGGGATCGACGAGCAGTACTTC. Translating it yields CASSLAAGIDEQYF.

This clonotype was seen at least ten times. The V gene is TRBV7-2, the J gene TRBJ1-4, with a possible D match to TRBD1 (6 bases). V lost 0 bases to trimming and J lost 11 bases, with 16 bases between them. Looked up from germline, CDR1 is SGHTA and CDR2 is FQGNSA. This CDR3 is built from 15 residues. CDR3 DNA: TGTGCCAGCAGCTTAGCCTATAACAGGGTCGGGAAACTGTTTTTT. It encodes CASSLAYNRVGKLFF.

The chain uses TRBV7-9 and TRBJ2-7; D tentatively fits TRBD1 or TRBD2 (5 bases each). The CDR3 totals 14 residues. Germline V CDR1 and CDR2: SEHNR, FQNEAQ (reference sequence). Between the trimmed V and J ends, which lost 1 base and 6 bases, there was a span of 13 bases. CDR3 loop: CASSLGDLGGEQYF. The CDR3 coding sequence is TGTGCCAGCAGCTTAGGGGACCTTGGGGGCGAGCAGTACTTC.

This clonotype came up once. This clone may be a read error of a much larger clone one base away. The rearrangement uses TRBV10-3 and TRBJ1-1, with 8 bases lining up with TRBD1. CDR3 size: 11 residues. The germline V gene encodes CDR1 ENHRY and CDR2 SYGVKD. The CDR3 region has the DNA TGTGCCAGCAGTGATGACAGGGGAGCTTTCTTT. This encodes CASSDDRGAFF.

This clonotype was counted ten times or more. The chain carries TRBV10-3 and TRBJ2-5, with 13 bases identical to TRBD2. The length of the CDR3 is 17 residues. Germline assignment: CDR1 ENHRY and CDR2 SYGVKD. V shed 4 bases and J 2 bases; nucleotides not matched to a gene: 7. The CDR3 DNA follows: TGTGCCATCAGTGGACATGGACTAGCGGGGGAACAAGAGACCCAGTACTTC. The encoded protein is CAISGHGLAGEQETQYF.